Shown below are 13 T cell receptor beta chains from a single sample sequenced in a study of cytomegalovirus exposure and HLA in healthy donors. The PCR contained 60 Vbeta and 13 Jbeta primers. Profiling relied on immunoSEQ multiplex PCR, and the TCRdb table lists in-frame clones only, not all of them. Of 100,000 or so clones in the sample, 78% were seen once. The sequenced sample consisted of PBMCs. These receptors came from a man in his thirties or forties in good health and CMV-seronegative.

CDR3: CASSLEGTGGNQPQHF. Here the CDR3 DNA reads TGCGCCAGCAGCTTGGAAGGGACAGGGGGCAATCAGCCCCAGCATTTT. V is TRBV5-1 and J is TRBJ1-5; 10 positions agree with TRBD1. Germline V CDR1 and CDR2: SGHRS, YFSETQ. J lost 2 bases, V lost 0 bases, and 2 bases had no gene match. CDR3 length: 16 residues.

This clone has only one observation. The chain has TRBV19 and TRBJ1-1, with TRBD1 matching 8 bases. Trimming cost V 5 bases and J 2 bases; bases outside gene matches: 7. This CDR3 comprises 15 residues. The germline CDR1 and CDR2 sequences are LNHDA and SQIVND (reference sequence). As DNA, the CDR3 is TGTGCCAGTAGTCTAATGGGACAGGCCAACACTGAAGCTTTCTTT. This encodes CASSLMGQANTEAFF.

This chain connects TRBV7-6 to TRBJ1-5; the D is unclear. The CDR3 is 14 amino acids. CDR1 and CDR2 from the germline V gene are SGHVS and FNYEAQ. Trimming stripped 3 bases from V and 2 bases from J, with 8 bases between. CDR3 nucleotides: TGTGCCAGCAGCTTTATGCAGGGCAATCAGCCCCAGCATTTT. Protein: CASSFMQGNQPQHF. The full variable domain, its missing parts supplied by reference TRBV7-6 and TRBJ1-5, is GAGVSQSPRYKVTKRGQDVALRCDPISGHVSLYWYRQALGQGPEFLTYFNYEAQQDKSGLPNDRFSAERPEGSISTLTIQRTEQRDSAMYRCASSFMQGNQPQHFGDGTRLSIL.

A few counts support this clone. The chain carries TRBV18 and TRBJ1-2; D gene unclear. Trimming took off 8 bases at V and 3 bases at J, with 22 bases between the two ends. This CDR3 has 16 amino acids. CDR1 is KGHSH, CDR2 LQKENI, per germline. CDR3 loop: CASTKSDRGWDYGYTF. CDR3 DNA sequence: TGTGCCAGCACGAAATCGGATCGGGGATGGGACTATGGCTACACCTTC.

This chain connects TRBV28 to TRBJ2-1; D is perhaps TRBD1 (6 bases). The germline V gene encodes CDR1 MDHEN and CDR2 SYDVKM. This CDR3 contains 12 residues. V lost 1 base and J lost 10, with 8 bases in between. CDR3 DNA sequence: TGTGCCAGCAGTTTATTCGACAGGGAGCAGTTCTTC. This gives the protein CASSLFDREQFF.

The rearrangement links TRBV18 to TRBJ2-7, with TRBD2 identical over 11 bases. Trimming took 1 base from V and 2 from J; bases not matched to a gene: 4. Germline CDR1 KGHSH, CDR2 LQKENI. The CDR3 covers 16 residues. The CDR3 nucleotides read TGTGCCAGCTCACCACGACTAGCGGGGCCGACCTACGAGCAGTACTTC. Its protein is CASSPRLAGPTYEQYF.

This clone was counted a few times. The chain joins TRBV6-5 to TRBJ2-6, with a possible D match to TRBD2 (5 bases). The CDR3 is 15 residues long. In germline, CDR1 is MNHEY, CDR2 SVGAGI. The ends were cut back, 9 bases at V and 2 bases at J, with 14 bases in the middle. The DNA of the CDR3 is TGTGCCAGTCCTAAGAGGGAGCCTGGGGCCAACGTCCTGACTTTC. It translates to CASPKREPGANVLTF.

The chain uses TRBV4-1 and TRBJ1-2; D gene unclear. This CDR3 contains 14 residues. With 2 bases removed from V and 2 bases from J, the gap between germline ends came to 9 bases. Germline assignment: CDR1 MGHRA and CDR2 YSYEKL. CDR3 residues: CASSQLGGNYGYTF. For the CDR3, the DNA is TGCGCCAGCAGCCAACTGGGAGGGAACTATGGCTACACCTTC.

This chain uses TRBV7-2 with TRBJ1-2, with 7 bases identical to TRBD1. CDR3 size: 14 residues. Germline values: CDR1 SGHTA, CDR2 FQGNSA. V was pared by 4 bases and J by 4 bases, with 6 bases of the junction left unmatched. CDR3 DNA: TGTGCCAGCAGCTCCCAGACAGGGACCTATGGCTACACCTTC. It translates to CASSSQTGTYGYTF.

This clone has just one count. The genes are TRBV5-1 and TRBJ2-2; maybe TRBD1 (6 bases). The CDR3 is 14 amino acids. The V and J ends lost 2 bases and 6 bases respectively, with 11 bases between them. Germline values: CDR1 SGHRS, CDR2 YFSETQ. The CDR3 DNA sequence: TGCGCCAGCAGCTTACGAACAGGGTCCGGGGAGCTGTTTTTT. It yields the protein CASSLRTGSGELFF.

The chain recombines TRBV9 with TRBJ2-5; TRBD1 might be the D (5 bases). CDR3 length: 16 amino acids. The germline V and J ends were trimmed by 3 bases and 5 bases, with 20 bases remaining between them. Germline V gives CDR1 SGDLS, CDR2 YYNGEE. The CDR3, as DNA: TGTGCCAGCAGCGCAGACTGGTATGGGGCCGGGGAGACCCAGTACTTC. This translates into CASSADWYGAGETQYF.

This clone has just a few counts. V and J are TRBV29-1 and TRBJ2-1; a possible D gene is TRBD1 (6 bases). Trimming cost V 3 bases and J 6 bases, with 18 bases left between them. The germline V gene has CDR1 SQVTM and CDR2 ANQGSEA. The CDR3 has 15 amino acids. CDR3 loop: CSVEHLSGARNEQFF. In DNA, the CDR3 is TGCAGCGTTGAGCACCTTTCAGGGGCCCGCAATGAGCAGTTCTTC.

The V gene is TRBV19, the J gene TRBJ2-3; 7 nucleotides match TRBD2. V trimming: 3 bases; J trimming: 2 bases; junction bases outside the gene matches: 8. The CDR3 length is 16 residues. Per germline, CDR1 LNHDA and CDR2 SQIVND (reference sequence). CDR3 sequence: CASSIFGAGYTDTQYF. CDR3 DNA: TGTGCCAGTAGTATTTTCGGAGCGGGATACACAGATACGCAGTATTTT.